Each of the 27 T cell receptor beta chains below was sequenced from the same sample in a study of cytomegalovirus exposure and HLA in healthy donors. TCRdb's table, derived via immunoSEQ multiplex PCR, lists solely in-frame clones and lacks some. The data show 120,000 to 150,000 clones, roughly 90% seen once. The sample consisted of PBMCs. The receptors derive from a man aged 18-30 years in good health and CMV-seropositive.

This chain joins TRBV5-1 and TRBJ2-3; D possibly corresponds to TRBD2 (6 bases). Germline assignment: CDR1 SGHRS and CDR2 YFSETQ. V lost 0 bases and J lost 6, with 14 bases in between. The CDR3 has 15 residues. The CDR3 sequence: CASSLGSGASDTQYF. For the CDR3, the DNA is TGCGCCAGCAGCTTGGGTTCGGGAGCATCCGATACGCAGTATTTT. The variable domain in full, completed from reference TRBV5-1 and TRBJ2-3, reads KAGVTQTPRYLIKTRGQQVTLSCSPISGHRSVSWYQQTPGQGLQFLFEYFSETQRNKGNFPGRFSGRQFSNSRSEMNVSTLELGDSALYLCASSLGSGASDTQYFGPGTRLTVL.

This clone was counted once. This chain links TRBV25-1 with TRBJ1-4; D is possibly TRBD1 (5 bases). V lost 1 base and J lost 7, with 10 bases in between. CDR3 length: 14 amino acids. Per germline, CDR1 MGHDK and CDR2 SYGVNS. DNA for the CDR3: TGTGCCAGCAGTGAATCGGGGGGTGGTGAAAAACTGTTTTTT. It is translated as CASSESGGGEKLFF.

CDR3 residues: CASKLLIVNEQFF. In nucleotides, the CDR3 is TGTGCCAGCAAATTACTTATTGTCAATGAGCAGTTCTTC. V gene TRBV6-1 combines with J gene TRBJ2-1, with D hard to call. The germline V and J ends were trimmed by 7 bases and 6 bases, with 13 bases remaining between them. CDR1 MNHNS and CDR2 SASEGT come from the germline V gene. The CDR3 consists of 13 residues.

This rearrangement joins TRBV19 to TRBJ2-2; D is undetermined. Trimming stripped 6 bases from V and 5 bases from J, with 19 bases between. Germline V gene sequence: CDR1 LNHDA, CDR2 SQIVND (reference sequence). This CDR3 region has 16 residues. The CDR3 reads CASSPRSPGGTGELFF. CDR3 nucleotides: TGTGCCAGTAGCCCTCGCTCCCCCGGTGGTACCGGGGAGCTGTTTTTT.

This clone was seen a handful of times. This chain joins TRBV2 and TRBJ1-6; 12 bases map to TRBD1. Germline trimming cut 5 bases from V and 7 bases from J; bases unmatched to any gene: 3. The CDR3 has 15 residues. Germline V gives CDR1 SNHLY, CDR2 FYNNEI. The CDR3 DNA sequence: TGTGCCAGCAGTACCGGGACAGGGGGCAATTCACCCCTCCACTTT. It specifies CASSTGTGGNSPLHF. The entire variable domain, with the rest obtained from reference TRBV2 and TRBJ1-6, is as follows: EPEVTQTPSHQVTQMGQEVILRCVPISNHLYFYWYRQILGQKVEFLVSFYNNEISEKSEIFDDQFSVERPDGSNFTLKIRSTKLEDSAMYFCASSTGTGGNSPLHFGNGTRLTVT.

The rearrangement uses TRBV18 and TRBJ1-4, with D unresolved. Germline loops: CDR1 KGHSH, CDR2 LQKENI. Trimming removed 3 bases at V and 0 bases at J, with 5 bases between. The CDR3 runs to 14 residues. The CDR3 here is CASSPTPTNEKLFF. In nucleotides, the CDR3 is TGTGCCAGCTCACCCACTCCAACTAATGAAAAACTGTTTTTT.

The CDR3 region is CASRMTGTSNQPQHF. The CDR3, as DNA: TGTGCCAGCAGGATGACCGGGACAAGCAATCAGCCCCAGCATTTT. This chain connects TRBV28 to TRBJ1-5, with D possibly TRBD1 on 6 matching bases. Deletions cut 6 bases from V and 1 base from J, with 13 bases between. The CDR3 length is 15 residues. Germline V gene data show CDR1 as MDHEN and CDR2 as SYDVKM.

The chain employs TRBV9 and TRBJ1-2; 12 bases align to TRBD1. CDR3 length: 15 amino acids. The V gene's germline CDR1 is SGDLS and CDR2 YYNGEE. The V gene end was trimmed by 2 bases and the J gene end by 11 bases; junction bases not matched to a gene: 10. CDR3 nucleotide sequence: TGTGCCAGCAGCGTTGACGGGACAGGGGGCCAGGGTTACACCTTC. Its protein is CASSVDGTGGQGYTF.

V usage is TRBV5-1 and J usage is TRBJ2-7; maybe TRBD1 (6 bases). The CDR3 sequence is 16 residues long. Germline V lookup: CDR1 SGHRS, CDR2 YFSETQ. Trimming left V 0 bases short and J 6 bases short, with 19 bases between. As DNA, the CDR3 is TGCGCCAGCAGCTTGGGATTCGTGCAGGGGCGTTCCGAGCAGTACTTC. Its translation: CASSLGFVQGRSEQYF.

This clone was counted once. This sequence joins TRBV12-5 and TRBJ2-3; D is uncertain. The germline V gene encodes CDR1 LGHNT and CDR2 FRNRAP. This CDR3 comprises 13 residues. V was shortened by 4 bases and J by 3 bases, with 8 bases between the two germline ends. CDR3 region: CASGSSMTDTQYF. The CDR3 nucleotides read TGTGCTAGTGGTTCCTCTATGACAGATACGCAGTATTTT.

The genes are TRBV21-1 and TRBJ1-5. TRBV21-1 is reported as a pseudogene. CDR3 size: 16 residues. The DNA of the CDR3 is TGTGCCAGCAGCAAAGAAAGAGGGAGTAGCAATCAGCCCCAGCATTTT. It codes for CASSKERGSSNQPQHF.

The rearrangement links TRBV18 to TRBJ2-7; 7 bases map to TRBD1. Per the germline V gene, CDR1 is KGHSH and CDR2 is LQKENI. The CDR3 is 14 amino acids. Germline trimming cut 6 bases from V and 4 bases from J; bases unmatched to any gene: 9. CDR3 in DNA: TGTGCCAGCTCTGCAGGGACAGAGACATACGAGCAGTACTTC. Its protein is CASSAGTETYEQYF.

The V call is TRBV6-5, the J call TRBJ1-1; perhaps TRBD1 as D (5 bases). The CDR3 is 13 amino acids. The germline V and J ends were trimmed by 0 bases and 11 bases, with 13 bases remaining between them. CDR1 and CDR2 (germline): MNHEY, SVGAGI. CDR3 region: CASSYSGTKGAFF. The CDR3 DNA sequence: TGTGCCAGCAGTTACTCGGGCACCAAGGGGGCTTTCTTT.

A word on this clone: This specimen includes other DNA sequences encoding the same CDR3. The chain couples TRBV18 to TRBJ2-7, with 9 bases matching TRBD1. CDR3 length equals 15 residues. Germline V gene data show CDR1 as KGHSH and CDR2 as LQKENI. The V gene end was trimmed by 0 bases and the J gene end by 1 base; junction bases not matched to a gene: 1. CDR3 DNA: TGTGCCAGCTCACCACCAGGACAGGGGTCCTACGAGCAGTACTTC. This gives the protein CASSPPGQGSYEQYF.

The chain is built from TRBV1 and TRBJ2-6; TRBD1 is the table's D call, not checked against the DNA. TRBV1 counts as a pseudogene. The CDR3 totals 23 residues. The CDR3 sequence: CTSSRTDREQITGHHSGANVLTF. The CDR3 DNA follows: TGCACCAGCAGCCGAACAGACCGAGAACAAATCACGGGACACCACTCTGGGGCCAACGTCCTGACTTTC.

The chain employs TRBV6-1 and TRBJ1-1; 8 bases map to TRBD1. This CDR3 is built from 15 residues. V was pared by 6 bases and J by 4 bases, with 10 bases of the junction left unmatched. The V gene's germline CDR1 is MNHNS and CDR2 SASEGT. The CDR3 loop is CASSDPQGAGTEAFF. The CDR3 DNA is TGTGCCAGCAGCGATCCGCAGGGGGCAGGCACTGAAGCTTTCTTT.

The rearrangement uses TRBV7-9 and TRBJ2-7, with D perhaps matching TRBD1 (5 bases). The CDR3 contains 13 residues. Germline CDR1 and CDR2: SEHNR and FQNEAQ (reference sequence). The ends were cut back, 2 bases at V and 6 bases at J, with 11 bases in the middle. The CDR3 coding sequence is TGTGCCAGCAGCTTAATCCAGGGAAGCGAGCAGTACTTC. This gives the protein CASSLIQGSEQYF. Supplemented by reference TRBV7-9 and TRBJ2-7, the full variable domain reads DTGVSQNPRHKITKRGQNVTFRCDPISEHNRLYWYRQTLGQGPEFLTYFQNEAQLEKSRLLSDRFSAERPKGSFSTLEIQRTEQGDSAMYLCASSLIQGSEQYFGPGTRLTVT.

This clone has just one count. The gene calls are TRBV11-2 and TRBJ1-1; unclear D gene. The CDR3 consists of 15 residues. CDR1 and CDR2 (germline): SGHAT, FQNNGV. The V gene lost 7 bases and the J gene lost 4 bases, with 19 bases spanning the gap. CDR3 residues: CASTPLLRVGTEAFF. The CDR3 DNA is TGTGCCAGCACCCCCCTGTTACGGGTCGGCACTGAAGCTTTCTTT. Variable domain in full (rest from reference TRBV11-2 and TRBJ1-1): EAGVAQSPRYKIIEKRQSVAFWCNPISGHATLYWYQQILGQGPKLLIQFQNNGVVDDSQLPKDRFSAERLKGVDSTLKIQPAKLEDSAVYLCASTPLLRVGTEAFFGQGTRLTVV.

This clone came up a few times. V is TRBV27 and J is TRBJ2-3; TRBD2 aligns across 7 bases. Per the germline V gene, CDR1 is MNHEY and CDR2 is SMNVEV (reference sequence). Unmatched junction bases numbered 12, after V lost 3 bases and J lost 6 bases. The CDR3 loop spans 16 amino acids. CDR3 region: CASSFGRGGIFDTQYF. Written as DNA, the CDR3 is TGTGCCAGCAGTTTTGGGAGGGGTGGTATTTTCGATACGCAGTATTTT.

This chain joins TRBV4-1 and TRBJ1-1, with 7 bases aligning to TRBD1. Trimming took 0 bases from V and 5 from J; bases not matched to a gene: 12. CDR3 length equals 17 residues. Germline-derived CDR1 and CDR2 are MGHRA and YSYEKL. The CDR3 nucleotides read TGCGCCAGCAGCCAAGACCCCCCTTCGACAGGGCGAACTGAAGCTTTCTTT. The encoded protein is CASSQDPPSTGRTEAFF.

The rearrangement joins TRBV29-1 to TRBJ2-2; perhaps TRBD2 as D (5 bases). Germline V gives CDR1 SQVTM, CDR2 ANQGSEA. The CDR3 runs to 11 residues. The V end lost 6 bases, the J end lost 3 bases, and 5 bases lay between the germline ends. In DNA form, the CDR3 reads TGCAGCGTGGGAGACACCGGGGAGCTGTTTTTT. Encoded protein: CSVGDTGELFF.

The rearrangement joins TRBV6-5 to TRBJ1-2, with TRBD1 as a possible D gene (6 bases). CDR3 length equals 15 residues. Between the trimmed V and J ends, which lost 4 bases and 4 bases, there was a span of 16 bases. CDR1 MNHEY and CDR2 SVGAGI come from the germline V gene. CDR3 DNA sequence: TGTGCCAGCAGTTCGAACTCCGGGACACCCTATGGCTACACCTTC. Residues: CASSSNSGTPYGYTF.

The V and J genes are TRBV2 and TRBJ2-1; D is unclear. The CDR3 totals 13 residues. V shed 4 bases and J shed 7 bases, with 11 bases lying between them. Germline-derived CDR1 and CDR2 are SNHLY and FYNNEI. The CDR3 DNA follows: TGTGCCAGCAGTGGACAATTGTGGAATGAGCAGTTCTTC. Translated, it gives CASSGQLWNEQFF. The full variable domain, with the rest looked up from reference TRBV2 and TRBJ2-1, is EPEVTQTPSHQVTQMGQEVILRCVPISNHLYFYWYRQILGQKVEFLVSFYNNEISEKSEIFDDQFSVERPDGSNFTLKIRSTKLEDSAMYFCASSGQLWNEQFFGPGTRLTVL.

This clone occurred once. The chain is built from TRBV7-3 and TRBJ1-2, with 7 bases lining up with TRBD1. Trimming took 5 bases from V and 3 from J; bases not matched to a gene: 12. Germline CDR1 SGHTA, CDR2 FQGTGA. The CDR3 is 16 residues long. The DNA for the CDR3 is TGTGCCAGCAGCACAGGGGACAGTGCTCCTTACTATGGCTACACCTTC. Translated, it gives CASSTGDSAPYYGYTF.

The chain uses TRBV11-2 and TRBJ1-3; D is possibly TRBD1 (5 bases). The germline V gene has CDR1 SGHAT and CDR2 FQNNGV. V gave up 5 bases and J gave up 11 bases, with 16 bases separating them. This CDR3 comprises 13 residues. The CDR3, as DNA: TGTGCCAGCAGCCCCGGGACTCCCCCCCCCATATATTTT. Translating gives CASSPGTPPPIYF.

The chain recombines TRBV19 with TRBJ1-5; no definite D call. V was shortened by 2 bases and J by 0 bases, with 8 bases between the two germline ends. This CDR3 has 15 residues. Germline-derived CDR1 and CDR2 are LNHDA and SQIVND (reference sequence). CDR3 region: CASSISGYSNQPQHF. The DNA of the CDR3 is TGTGCCAGTAGTATAAGCGGATATAGCAATCAGCCCCAGCATTTT.

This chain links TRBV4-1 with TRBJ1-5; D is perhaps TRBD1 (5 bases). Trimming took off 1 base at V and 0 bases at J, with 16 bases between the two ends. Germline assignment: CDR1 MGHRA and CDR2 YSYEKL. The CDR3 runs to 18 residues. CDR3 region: CASSQVPRSRGSNQPQHF. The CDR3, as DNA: TGCGCCAGCAGCCAAGTCCCCCGGTCAAGGGGTAGCAATCAGCCCCAGCATTTT.